The entry below gives a single TCR beta chain sequence along with its context. Profiled with immunoSEQ multiplex PCR; TCRdb holds only in-frame clones, not every one. The sample lists 220,000 or so clones, 85% seen once, with 2.9% in the top ten. This sample stems from a study of blood T cell repertoires in COVID-19. V lost 4 bases and J 2 bases, leaving 9 bases between the germline ends. The CDR3 extends over 14 amino acids. Germline V gene data show CDR1 as LGHDT and CDR2 as YNNKEL (reference sequence). The chain is built from TRBV3-1 (or the pseudogene TRBV3-2) and TRBJ2-1; D may be TRBD1 (5 bases). Source material: peripheral blood. This receptor was identified in a man aged 50-59 years who had recovered from COVID-19. CDR3 residues: CASSRGGAYNEQFF. CDR3 coding DNA: TGTGCCAGCAGCCGGGGCGGAGCCTACAATGAGCAGTTCTTC.